Shown below are 6 T cell receptor beta chains from a single sample sequenced in a study of immune reconstitution after stem cell transplant in scleroderma. TCRdb analysed the RT-PCR reads with MiXCR anew, one entry per CDR3 protein. The table has more than 2,000 distinct CDR3 sequences, roughly a tenth seen once. The specimen was obtained before or after autologous hematopoietic stem cell transplantation (not recorded which). The receptors stem from a female donor with systemic sclerosis.

By share, this clonotype ranks as medium-sized. This chain uses TRBV12-3 or TRBV12-4 with TRBJ1-2; D possibly corresponds to TRBD1 (5 bases). There are 14 residues in the CDR3. The V gene lost 4 bases and the J gene lost 8 bases, with 17 bases spanning the gap. The CDR3 protein is CASSSGRAVVGYTF. For the CDR3, the DNA is TGTGCCAGCAGTTCTGGCAGGGCGGTAGTGGGCTACACCTTC.

CDR3 sequence (DNA): TGTGCCAGCAGCTTAGAGGTCAGCCCATCTGGAAACACCATATATTTT. As protein: CASSLEVSPSGNTIYF. The V call is TRBV7-2, the J call TRBJ1-3; D is uncertain. Trimming removed 1 base at V and 1 base at J, with 11 bases between. Germline values: CDR1 SGHTA, CDR2 FQGNSA. The CDR3 totals 16 residues.

This clonotype is labeled medium-sized. V usage is TRBV6-5 and J usage is TRBJ1-4; D is unclear. The CDR3 covers 14 residues. The V and J ends lost 6 bases and 0 bases respectively, with 8 bases between them. Germline-derived CDR1 and CDR2 are MNHEY and SVGAGI. The DNA of the CDR3 is TGTGCCAGCAGGACTAGATCAACTAATGAAAAACTGTTTTTT. This codes for CASRTRSTNEKLFF.

V gene TRBV10-3 combines with J gene TRBJ1-5; D remains unclear. Trimming removed 6 bases from V and 1 base from J, with 7 bases in between. Germline-derived CDR1 and CDR2 are ENHRY and SYGVKD. CDR3 length: 13 amino acids. This CDR3 reads CAISRASNQPQHF. CDR3 DNA: TGTGCCATCAGCCGGGCAAGCAATCAGCCCCAGCATTTT.

By its share, this clonotype is large. The chain links TRBV2 to TRBJ2-7; D not certain. Per germline, CDR1 SNHLY and CDR2 FYNNEI. Trimming removed 7 bases from V and 3 bases from J, with 7 bases in between. This CDR3 spans 11 amino acids. The CDR3 nucleotides read TGTGCCAGCACAGTAGACTACGAGCAGTACTTC. Its protein product is CASTVDYEQYF.

This clonotype was detected a few times. J is TRBJ1-5 and V is TRBV12-3 or TRBV12-4; D possibly corresponds to TRBD1 (5 bases). This CDR3 region has 15 residues. Trimming stripped 2 bases from V and 2 bases from J, with 10 bases between. CDR3 sequence reads: CASSLQGGGNQPQHF. DNA of the CDR3: TGTGCCAGCAGTTTACAGGGAGGCGGCAATCAGCCCCAGCATTTT.